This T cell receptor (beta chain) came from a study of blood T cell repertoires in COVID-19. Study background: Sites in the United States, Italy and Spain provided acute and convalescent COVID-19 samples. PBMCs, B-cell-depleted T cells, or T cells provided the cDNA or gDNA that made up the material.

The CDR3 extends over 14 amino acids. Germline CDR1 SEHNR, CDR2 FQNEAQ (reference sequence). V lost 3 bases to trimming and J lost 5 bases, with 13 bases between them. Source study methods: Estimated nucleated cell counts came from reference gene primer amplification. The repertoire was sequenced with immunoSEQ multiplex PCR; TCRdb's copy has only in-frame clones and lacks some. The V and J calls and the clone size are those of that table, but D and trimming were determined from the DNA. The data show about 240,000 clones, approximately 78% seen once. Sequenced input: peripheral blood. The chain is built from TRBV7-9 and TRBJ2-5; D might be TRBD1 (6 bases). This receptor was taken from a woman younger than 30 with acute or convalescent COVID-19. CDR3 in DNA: TGTGCCAGCAGCTTTTGGGGGCGCCGGGAGACCCAGTACTTC. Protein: CASSFWGRRETQYF.